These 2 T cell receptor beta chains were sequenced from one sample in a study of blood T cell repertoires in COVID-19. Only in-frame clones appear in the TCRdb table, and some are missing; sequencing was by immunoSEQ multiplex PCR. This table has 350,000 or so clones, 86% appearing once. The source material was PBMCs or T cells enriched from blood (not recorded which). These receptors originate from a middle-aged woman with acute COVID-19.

CDR3 in amino acids: CASSPRGGNTIYF. The CDR3 region has the DNA TGTGCCAGCAGCCCCAGGGGTGGAAACACCATATATTTT. V is TRBV3-1 (or the pseudogene TRBV3-2) and J is TRBJ1-3; TRBD1 might be the D (6 bases). The CDR3 contains 13 residues. The V gene lost 4 bases and the J gene lost 3 bases, with 7 bases spanning the gap. The V gene's germline CDR1 is LGHDT and CDR2 YNNKEL (reference sequence).

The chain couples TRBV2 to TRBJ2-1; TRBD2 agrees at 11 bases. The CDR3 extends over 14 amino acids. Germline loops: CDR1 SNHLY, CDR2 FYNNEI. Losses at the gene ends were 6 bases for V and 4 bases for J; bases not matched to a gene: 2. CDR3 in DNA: TGTGCCAGCAGCCCTAGCGGGAGGTACAATGAGCAGTTCTTC. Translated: CASSPSGRYNEQFF.